This T cell receptor (beta chain) was captured in a study of long-term antiretroviral therapy in people with HIV. Study findings and constraints: Diversity rose after ART but stayed below transplant donor controls. Versus controls, repertoires in people with HIV had narrower CDR3 length ranges.

The samples, holding roughly 0.9-10 million cryopreserved PBMC, were thawed before DNA extraction was carried out. On this clone itself: Its antigen is as yet unknown.

An immunoSEQ assay, version v3.0, was performed at survey level. Repertoires were generated with immunoSEQ multiplex PCR, while TCRdb's copy carries only in-frame clones and drops some. The repertoire consists of 16,000 or so clones, with 77% occurring once and the leading ten covering about a fifth. The sample in question was unsorted PBMCs, obtained 2.1 years after starting antiretroviral therapy. This receptor was taken from a man in his forties or fifties with HIV.

The CDR3 region has the DNA TGTGCCTGGACCAATAACTATGGCTACACCTTC. Protein sequence: CAWTNNYGYTF. The chain joins TRBV30 to TRBJ1-2, with D unresolved. Trimming removed 4 bases from V and 1 base from J, with 4 bases in between. CDR1 and CDR2 from the germline V gene are GTSNPN and SVGIG (reference sequence). The CDR3 is 11 amino acids.